Listed here are 10 T cell receptor beta chains from one sample, sequenced in a study of CD8 T cells in ankylosing spondylitis. Overall study findings and caveats: Seemingly distinctive of ankylosing spondylitis blood was a TCR beta motif formed by eight highly homologous variants.

The antigens of these receptors remain unknown. TCRdb recomputed calls from the 5' RACE reads with MiXCR, one row per CDR3 protein. The sample yields some 450,000 distinct CDR3 sequences, approximately 17% seen once. Source material: blood, either unsorted or a sorted T cell fraction (not recorded which). These receptors all come from a male donor with ankylosing spondylitis.

V and J are TRBV3-1 and TRBJ1-1; maybe TRBD1 (6 bases). This CDR3 is 15 amino acids long. CDR1 and CDR2 (germline): LGHDT, YNNKEL (reference sequence). Trimming took 1 base from V and 4 from J, leaving 13 bases between them. The CDR3 DNA is TGTGCCAGCAGCCAAGGGAACAGGGTGGGCACTGAAGCTTTCTTT. Translation: CASSQGNRVGTEAFF.

This clonotype was seen at least ten times. The chain has TRBV6-1 and TRBJ1-1, with D perhaps matching TRBD1 (5 bases). The CDR3 length is 14 residues. Germline CDR1 is MNHNS and CDR2 is SASEGT. V was trimmed by 6 bases and J by 1 base, leaving 12 bases between them. The DNA for the CDR3 is TGTGCCAGCAGGAGGGGCTCTCGGAACACTGAAGCTTTCTTT. Its translation: CASRRGSRNTEAFF.

The rearrangement uses TRBV6-5 and TRBJ2-2; 9 bases are a match to TRBD1. The CDR3 runs 15 residues. The V gene's germline CDR1 is MNHEY and CDR2 SVGAGI. Trimming cost V 4 bases and J 6 bases; bases outside gene matches: 6. The chain's CDR3 is CASSWGDRAAGELFF. DNA for the CDR3: TGTGCCAGCAGTTGGGGGGACAGGGCCGCCGGGGAGCTGTTTTTT.

The V and J genes are TRBV12-3 or TRBV12-4 and TRBJ1-4; D might be TRBD1 (6 bases). The V and J ends lost 6 bases and 6 bases respectively, with 11 bases between them. This CDR3 region has 13 residues. The CDR3 sequence: CASSRGRYEKLFF. CDR3 bases: TGTGCCAGCAGCAGGGGAAGATATGAAAAACTGTTTTTT.

This clonotype was observed a few times. The gene calls are TRBV5-1 and TRBJ2-7, with D possibly being TRBD1 (9 bases). This CDR3 has 16 residues. Germline CDR1 is SGHRS and CDR2 is YFSETQ. V gave up 0 bases and J gave up 3 bases, with 16 bases separating them. DNA for the CDR3: TGCGCCAGCAGCTTGGTAGCGGGACAGGGCTACTACGAGCAGTACTTC. Encoded protein: CASSLVAGQGYYEQYF.

This clonotype was detected a few times. V is TRBV7-9 and J is TRBJ2-7; 7 bases fit TRBD1. Germline V gene data show CDR1 as SEHNR and CDR2 as FQNEAQ (reference sequence). This CDR3 is 15 amino acids long. Losses at the gene ends were 6 bases for V and 1 base for J; bases not matched to a gene: 9. Here the CDR3 DNA reads TGTGCCAGCAGTCCAGGGGACAGTACTTCCTACGAGCAGTACTTC. Translation gives CASSPGDSTSYEQYF.

Many counts were recorded for this clonotype. The chain has TRBV20-1 and TRBJ1-4, with a weak D call TRBD1 (6 bases). The length of the CDR3 is 13 residues. Germline V CDR1 and CDR2: DFQATT, SNEGSKA (reference sequence). V lost 4 bases and J lost 7, with 13 bases in between. Here the CDR3 DNA reads TGCAGTGCTACCAGGGGTAGTCGTGAAAAACTGTTTTTT. It codes for CSATRGSREKLFF.

This clonotype appeared a few times. The chain recombines TRBV6-1 with TRBJ1-4; TRBD1 matches at 9 bases. Trimming cost V 4 bases and J 3 bases; bases outside gene matches: 9. Germline V gene lookup returns CDR1 MNHNS and CDR2 SASEGT. CDR3 length equals 17 residues. The CDR3 loop is CASSVGTGGAANEKLFF. The DNA for the CDR3 is TGTGCCAGCAGTGTCGGAACAGGGGGCGCTGCTAATGAAAAACTGTTTTTT.

This clonotype was detected a few times. The chain combines TRBV12-3 or TRBV12-4 with TRBJ2-2, with TRBD1 matching over 8 bases. The CDR3 sequence is 13 residues long. V lost 10 bases to trimming and J lost 7 bases; unmatched junction nucleotides: 8. The CDR3 nucleotides read TGTGCCAACAGGGGGGCCTCGGGCGGGGAGCTGTTTTTT. Translation gives CANRGASGGELFF.

This clonotype was observed a few times. The chain links TRBV9 to TRBJ2-1; D tentatively reads TRBD1 or TRBD2 (6 bases each). The germline V gene encodes CDR1 SGDLS and CDR2 YYNGEE. Trimming left V 0 bases short and J 3 bases short, with 13 bases between. The length of the CDR3 is 16 residues. The CDR3 loop reads CASSVGGAGHYNEQFF. The CDR3, as DNA: TGTGCCAGCAGCGTAGGGGGGGCGGGTCACTACAATGAGCAGTTCTTC.